This is a list of T cell receptor beta chains from one sample in a study of CD8 T cells in Susac syndrome. Each CDR3 protein gets one entry after TCRdb re-called the immunoSEQ multiplex PCR reads with MiXCR. The profile covers about 190,000 distinct CDR3 sequences, with 95% appearing a single time and 0.075% to 0.1% taken by the ten largest. Sequenced sample: CD4+ T cells from PBMCs. The receptors were gathered from a human donor with Susac syndrome. Each CDR3 is given with its conserved first and last residue.

V gene	J gene	CDR3 protein
TRBV20-1	TRBJ1-1	CSARNRKNTEAFF
TRBV7-2	TRBJ2-7	CASSLVLAFEQYF
TRBV3-1	TRBJ2-5	CASFAVQGGTQYF
TRBV10-3	TRBJ2-2	CAISDGTGAAGELFF
TRBV5-1	TRBJ2-2	CASSLTADLTGELFF
TRBV2	TRBJ1-5	CASSERRVSNQPQHF
TRBV25-1	TRBJ2-5	CASSERGLKTQYF
TRBV11-2	TRBJ2-4	CASSLGQGWAIQYF
TRBV6-2/TRBV6-3	TRBJ2-1	CASSFTAASYNEQFF
TRBV4-1	TRBJ1-2	CASSIIRDRAGYTF
TRBV18	TRBJ1-2	CASSPSRDRVSNYGYTF
TRBV2	TRBJ2-5	CASTPGGLAARETQYF
TRBV6-5	TRBJ1-1	CASRRGAMGTEAFF
TRBV5-4	TRBJ2-1	CASTRGGGGPPREQFF
TRBV5-1	TRBJ2-2	CASSRMAGLETGELFF
TRBV20-1	TRBJ2-7	CSARDAGVPSLYEQYF
TRBV7-8	TRBJ2-5	CASSTLVGPQETQYF
TRBV30	TRBJ1-5	CAWSGDRTNQPQHF
TRBV7-3	TRBJ1-1	CASRTGVNTEAFF
TRBV30	TRBJ2-4	CAWSQVPKNIQYF
TRBV10-3	TRBJ2-3	CAISGLAGGQDTQYF
TRBV3-1	TRBJ2-3	CASSPTIGTDTQYF
TRBV5-4	TRBJ2-1	CASSLGQAADNEQFF
TRBV2	TRBJ2-3	CASSEANRGLDTQYF
TRBV20-1	TRBJ1-3	CSAAHQGVVGF
TRBV27	TRBJ2-1	CASRFLRGYNEQFF
TRBV5-1	TRBJ2-7	CASSSGTFVDEQYF
TRBV20-1	TRBJ1-4	CSVMGQRNEKLFF
TRBV12-3/TRBV12-4	TRBJ2-4	CASRWRGINIQYF
TRBV19	TRBJ1-2	CASNRGTNYGYTF
TRBV2	TRBJ2-5	CASTKDGGRETQYF
TRBV5-1	TRBJ1-3	CASSLTSRSGNTVYF
TRBV11-2	TRBJ2-2	CASRPRAQGGTGELFF
TRBV12-3/TRBV12-4	TRBJ1-6	CASSLWEDLNSPLHF
TRBV7-8	TRBJ1-1	CASSLGLAEAEAFF
TRBV3-1	TRBJ2-1	CASSPVLGGSTYNEQFF
TRBV2	TRBJ2-2	CASRVQGASTGELFF
TRBV9	TRBJ2-2	CASSVAEGAHTGELFF
TRBV5-4	TRBJ2-2	CASSLPLGTANTGELFF
TRBV27	TRBJ1-1	CASSLIGIPNTEAFF
TRBV20-1	TRBJ2-2	CSARVFGQGMNTGELFF
TRBV27	TRBJ2-5	CASSLTLGETQYF
TRBV18	TRBJ1-4	CASSLGQDNEKLFF
TRBV7-3	TRBJ2-1	CASSSPAGLASGEQFF
TRBV6-2/TRBV6-3	TRBJ1-5	CASSSQGAVKPQHF
TRBV4-2	TRBJ2-4	CASSQGGQGAKNIQYF
TRBV30	TRBJ1-2	CAGGPGRANYGYTF
TRBV12-3/TRBV12-4	TRBJ1-1	CASSFSNSGGTEAFF
TRBV19	TRBJ2-3	CASSALSITDTQYF
TRBV12-3/TRBV12-4	TRBJ2-1	CASSYPGQGFYNEQFF
TRBV29-1	TRBJ2-7	CSAGTGSDEQYF
TRBV18	TRBJ1-1	CASSPLPSNGFGNTEAFF
TRBV20-1	TRBJ1-2	CSARDPARQGYTF
TRBV4-1	TRBJ2-1	CASSQQLGQSYNEQFF
TRBV7-9	TRBJ2-7	CASSLAGLAGGRQYF